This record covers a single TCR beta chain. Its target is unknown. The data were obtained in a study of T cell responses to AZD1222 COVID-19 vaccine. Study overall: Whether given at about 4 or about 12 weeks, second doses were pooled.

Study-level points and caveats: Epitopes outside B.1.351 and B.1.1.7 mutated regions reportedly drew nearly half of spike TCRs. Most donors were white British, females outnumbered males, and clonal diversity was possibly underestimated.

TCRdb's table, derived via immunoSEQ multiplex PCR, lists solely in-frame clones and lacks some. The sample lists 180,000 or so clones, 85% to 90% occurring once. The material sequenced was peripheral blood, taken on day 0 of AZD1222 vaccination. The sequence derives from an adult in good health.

CDR3 in amino acids: CAITPGQTDTQYF. Here the CDR3 DNA reads TGTGCCATCACTCCGGGACAAACAGATACGCAGTATTTT. The rearrangement joins TRBV10-3 to TRBJ2-3; D might be TRBD1 (6 bases). CDR1 and CDR2 from the germline V gene are ENHRY and SYGVKD. V gave up 7 bases and J gave up 3 bases, with 11 bases separating them. The CDR3 contains 13 residues.